A selection of T cell receptor beta chains follows, all from one sample in a study of T cell changes during pregnancy in multiple sclerosis. Profiling relied on immunoSEQ multiplex PCR, and the TCRdb table lists in-frame clones only, not all of them. The sample holds some 74,000 clones, almost 95% seen once. The sequenced sample was peripheral blood, obtained before pregnancy. The source of these receptors is a female donor with multiple sclerosis, enrolled in a pregnancy study. Each CDR3 is given without its conserved first and last residue. A row's size may be missing; if present it is once, few, many or a size class.

clone_size	v_call	j_call	cdr3_aa
NA	TRBV7-6	TRBJ1-1	ASSSRQGVNTEAF
once	TRBV28	TRBJ2-3	ASSLSVTDTQY
NA	TRBV9	TRBJ2-1	ASSPPVAGVFNEQF
NA	TRBV2	TRBJ2-2	ASNRDRGTGELF
NA	TRBV5-1	TRBJ2-7	ASSLGWGGILYEQY
NA	TRBV30	TRBJ2-6	AWSGGQRNSGANVLT
NA	TRBV9	TRBJ2-4	ASSERPAGGNIQY
NA	TRBV28	TRBJ2-7	ASSRTSGSYEQY
NA	TRBV5-1	TRBJ1-2	ASSLSLGQGAGGYT
NA	TRBV11-2	TRBJ2-1	ASSRTGSGEQF
NA	TRBV5-1	TRBJ2-5	ASSSAGTSGNRETQY
NA	TRBV5-4	TRBJ2-7	ASSLVGLSGEQY
NA	TRBV9	TRBJ2-7	ASSVDRGSYEQY
NA	TRBV15	TRBJ2-6	ATSRDFPSGANVLT
NA	TRBV21-1	TRBJ2-3	ASSRGADSSTDTQY
NA	TRBV7-2	TRBJ2-7	ASSREFSTVYEQY
NA	TRBV7-9	TRBJ2-7	ASSLVSGSVGEQY
many	TRBV9	TRBJ1-2	ASSVDGRVQAGYT
NA	TRBV5-6	TRBJ2-7	ASSRDYSYEQY
NA	TRBV18	TRBJ2-5	ASSREETQY
NA	TRBV11-2	TRBJ2-2	ASSRLKAGLTGELF
NA	TRBV5-8	TRBJ1-4	ASSLGTVPLGEKLF
NA	TRBV9	TRBJ2-3	ASSVGTDTQY
NA	TRBV6-5	TRBJ1-1	ASSQDSLNTEAF
NA	TRBV19	TRBJ2-1	ASSTGQTIDNEQF
NA	TRBV18	TRBJ2-2	ASTKTGEGTGELF
NA	TRBV6-4	TRBJ2-1	ASSASSLAHNEQF